A single sample gave rise to the 16 T cell receptor beta chains below, sequenced in a study of post-analysis software for immune sequencing data. Their target antigens are unknown. Study conclusions and caveats: When patients were compared with controls, a handful of TRBV segments were more frequent, TRBV5-6, TRBV5-1 and TRBV20-1 among them.

The library was made from cDNA and included unique molecular identifiers. TCRdb passed the PCR reads through MiXCR, listing each CDR3 protein once. The data contain about half a million distinct CDR3 sequences, approximately 46% of them singletons. Sequencing was done on a sample of blood. Receptors originate from a girl under 18 with multiple sclerosis.

V gene TRBV3-1 combines with J gene TRBJ2-7; 8 positions agree with TRBD2. V lost 6 bases to trimming and J lost 3 bases; unmatched junction nucleotides: 10. From germline, CDR1 is LGHDT and CDR2 YNNKEL (reference sequence). CDR3 size: 15 residues. CDR3 DNA: TGTGCCAGCAGTCCAACGATTAGCGGGAACTACGAGCAGTACTTC. Protein sequence: CASSPTISGNYEQYF.

This clonotype was seen a single time. The genes are TRBV20-1 and TRBJ2-3; D perhaps matches TRBD2 (6 bases). Germline V gene sequence: CDR1 DFQATT, CDR2 SNEGSKA (reference sequence). This CDR3 contains 19 residues. V was shortened by 4 bases and J by 0 bases, with 26 bases between the two germline ends. The CDR3 coding sequence is TGCAGTGCTATCCTCAGCGGGTCCAGATCGACCGCTAGCACAGATACGCAGTATTTT. Protein: CSAILSGSRSTASTDTQYF.

The chain employs TRBV20-1 and TRBJ2-1, with 12 bases identical to TRBD2. Germline V gives CDR1 DFQATT, CDR2 SNEGSKA (reference sequence). V dropped 6 bases and J dropped 0; count of bases not matched to a gene: 12. The CDR3 is 18 amino acids. In DNA form, the CDR3 reads TGCAGTGCCAAGGCCGGACTAGCGGGATGGAGCTCCTACAATGAGCAGTTCTTC. It translates to CSAKAGLAGWSSYNEQFF.

V gene TRBV11-2 combines with J gene TRBJ2-7, with 8 bases identical to TRBD1. After removal of 3 bases from V and 0 bases from J, the junction contained 7 bases not matched to a gene. The germline V gene has CDR1 SGHAT and CDR2 FQNNGV. The CDR3 is 16 amino acids. CDR3 sequence (DNA): TGTGCCAGCAGCTTCACCGACAGGGGAGACTCCTACGAGCAGTACTTC. It encodes CASSFTDRGDSYEQYF.

This sequence joins TRBV7-2 and TRBJ2-4, with D perhaps matching TRBD1 (6 bases). Trimming stripped 5 bases from V and 2 bases from J, with 19 bases between. There are 17 residues in the CDR3. Germline-derived CDR1 and CDR2 are SGHTA and FQGNSA. CDR3 sequence: CASSPHTGLLPKNIQYF. DNA for the CDR3: TGTGCCAGCAGCCCCCATACAGGGTTGCTCCCCAAAAACATTCAGTACTTC.

This sequence joins TRBV5-5 and TRBJ1-5; D is unresolved. Trimming pared 0 bases from V and 5 bases from J, leaving 9 bases between. Germline V gives CDR1 SGHKS, CDR2 YYEKEE (reference sequence). The CDR3 sequence is 14 residues long. CDR3 sequence: CASSLAFGYQPQHF. The CDR3 DNA follows: TGTGCCAGCAGCTTGGCCTTTGGGTATCAGCCCCAGCATTTT.

The rearrangement joins TRBV2 to TRBJ2-1; unclear D gene. Between the trimmed V and J ends, which lost 3 bases and 7 bases, there was a span of 4 bases. The CDR3 is 11 residues long. Per germline, CDR1 SNHLY and CDR2 FYNNEI. For the CDR3, the DNA is TGTGCCAGCAGTGAGTCAAATGAGCAGTTCTTC. This translates into CASSESNEQFF.

The chain uses TRBV27 and TRBJ2-7, with D possibly being TRBD1 or TRBD2 (5 bases each). CDR1 is MNHEY and CDR2 is SMNVEV in the germline V gene (reference sequence). With 7 bases removed from V and 0 bases from J, the gap between germline ends came to 19 bases. The CDR3 spans 16 residues. The CDR3: CASTPHRDGLSYEQYF. The CDR3 coding sequence is TGTGCCAGCACCCCTCACCGGGACGGGCTCTCCTACGAGCAGTACTTC.

The J gene is TRBJ2-7, the V gene TRBV5-1, with 7 bases identical to TRBD2. The CDR3 sequence is 15 residues long. J gave up 2 bases and V 0 bases, and 5 bases lay outside the gene matches. The germline V gene encodes CDR1 SGHRS and CDR2 YFSETQ. The CDR3 DNA is TGCGCCAGCAGCTTGGGGGCTAGCGGTACCTACGAGCAGTACTTC. Protein product: CASSLGASGTYEQYF.

This rearrangement joins TRBV15 to TRBJ2-3; TRBD2 matches 9 bases. CDR3 length: 16 residues. V lost 5 bases, J lost 2 bases, and 8 bases stayed unmatched. CDR1 and CDR2 from the germline V gene are LNHNV and YYDKDF (reference sequence). The CDR3 sequence: CATSGELAGNTDTQYF. Here the CDR3 DNA reads TGTGCCACCAGCGGGGAACTAGCGGGCAACACAGATACGCAGTATTTT.

This clonotype was counted a few times. This chain uses TRBV20-1 with TRBJ1-2, with D perhaps TRBD1 (5 bases). Trimming took off 3 bases at V and 6 bases at J, with 8 bases between the two ends. The V gene's germline CDR1 is DFQATT and CDR2 SNEGSKA (reference sequence). The CDR3 length is 11 residues. This chain's CDR3 is CSASRDDGYTF. The DNA of the CDR3 is TGCAGTGCTAGCCGGGACGATGGCTACACCTTC.

This clonotype was counted a few times. The rearrangement joins TRBV28 to TRBJ2-7, with a possible D match to TRBD2 (6 bases). CDR3 length equals 16 residues. CDR1 and CDR2 (germline): MDHEN, SYDVKM. V lost 4 bases and J lost 3, with 19 bases in between. The CDR3 loop reads CASSSPWVADLYEQYF. DNA for the CDR3: TGTGCCAGCAGTTCCCCGTGGGTAGCGGACCTCTACGAGCAGTACTTC. The variable domain in full, with the rest retrieved from reference TRBV28 and TRBJ2-7, is DVKVTQSSRYLVKRTGEKVFLECVQDMDHENMFWYRQDPGLGLRLIYFSYDVKMKEKGDIPEGYSVSREKKERFSLILESASTNQTSMYLCASSSPWVADLYEQYFGPGTRLTVT.

The chain uses TRBV15 and TRBJ2-7; possible D gene TRBD2, 6 bases. V was cut by 3 bases and J by 7 bases, with 22 bases left in between. The CDR3 length is 16 residues. In germline, CDR1 is LNHNV, CDR2 YYDKDF (reference sequence). CDR3 DNA sequence: TGTGCCACCAGCAGGACTTCTTTCGGGACTCAAGGAGAGCAGTACTTC. Its translation: CATSRTSFGTQGEQYF. The variable domain in full, completed from reference TRBV15 and TRBJ2-7, reads DAMVIQNPRYQVTQFGKPVTLSCSQTLNHNVMYWYQQKSSQAPKLLFHYYDKDFNNEADTPDNFQSRRPNTSFCFLDIRSPGLGDTAMYLCATSRTSFGTQGEQYFGPGTRLTVT.

The chain couples TRBV12-3 or TRBV12-4 to TRBJ2-3; possibly TRBD1 for D (6 bases). The CDR3 runs 13 residues. With 6 bases removed from V and 4 bases from J, the gap between germline ends came to 11 bases. The chain's CDR3 is CASSATGSDTQYF. CDR3 DNA: TGTGCCAGCAGCGCTACAGGGTCAGATACGCAGTATTTT.

J is TRBJ2-3 and V is TRBV28; 7 nucleotides align to TRBD2. The CDR3 totals 17 residues. The ends lost 4 bases at V and 0 bases at J; junction bases unmatched: 10. Germline values: CDR1 MDHEN, CDR2 SYDVKM. The CDR3 loop is CASSSRSGLPSTDTQYF. The CDR3 DNA is TGTGCCAGCAGTTCTAGGTCGGGACTACCGAGCACAGATACGCAGTATTTT.

The CDR3 DNA reads as TGTGCCAGCAGCCCGATGGGACTATACAATGAGCAGTTCTTC. This gives the protein CASSPMGLYNEQFF. V gene TRBV3-1 combines with J gene TRBJ2-1; TRBD2 agrees at 7 bases. The CDR3 is made up of 14 amino acids. The germline CDR1 and CDR2 sequences are LGHDT and YNNKEL (reference sequence). The V gene end was trimmed by 4 bases and the J gene end by 4 bases; junction bases not matched to a gene: 4.